This T cell receptor (beta chain) was sequenced in a study of blood T cell repertoires in COVID-19. This clone was recorded once. Other DNA sequences in the sample encode the same CDR3. Germline values: CDR1 LGHNA, CDR2 YSLEER. This CDR3 is 15 amino acids long. The V end lost 0 bases, the J end lost 0 bases, and 6 bases lay between the germline ends. Participants were placed into cohorts based on the clinical history they reported. Original data processing: Amplification of reference gene primers was used by the study to estimate nucleated cell counts. Clones were read by immunoSEQ multiplex PCR, and TCRdb kept only the in-frame ones, dropping some. V and J calls and clone size are copied from that table; D and trimming were computed from the DNA. The table includes approximately 170,000 clones, about 83% detected once.

The rearrangement links TRBV4-3 to TRBJ1-5; the D is unclear. The source material was PBMCs or T cells enriched from blood (not recorded which). The TCR was taken from a woman aged 45-65 years in a cohort exposed to, infected with or recovered from COVID-19 (not recorded which). CDR3 bases: TGCGCCAGCAGCCAAGATCGGGTTAGCAATCAGCCCCAGCATTTT. It specifies CASSQDRVSNQPQHF.